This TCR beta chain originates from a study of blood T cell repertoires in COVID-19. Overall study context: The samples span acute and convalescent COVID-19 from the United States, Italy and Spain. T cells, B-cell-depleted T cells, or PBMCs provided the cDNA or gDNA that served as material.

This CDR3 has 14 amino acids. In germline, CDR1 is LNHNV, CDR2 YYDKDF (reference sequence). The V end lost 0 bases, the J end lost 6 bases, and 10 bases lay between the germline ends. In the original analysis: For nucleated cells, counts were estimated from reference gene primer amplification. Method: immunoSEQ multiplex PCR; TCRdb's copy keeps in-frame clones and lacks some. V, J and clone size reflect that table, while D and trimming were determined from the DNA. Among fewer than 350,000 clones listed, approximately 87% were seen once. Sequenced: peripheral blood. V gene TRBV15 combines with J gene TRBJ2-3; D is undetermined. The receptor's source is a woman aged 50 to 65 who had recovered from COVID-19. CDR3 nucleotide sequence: TGTGCCACCAGCAGAGATCAAACAGCCGATACGCAGTATTTT. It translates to CATSRDQTADTQYF.